This TCR beta chain was retrieved from a study of blood T cell repertoires in COVID-19. Looking at the study overall: Acute-phase and convalescent COVID-19 samples originated in the United States, Italy and Spain. Nucleic acid was either cDNA or gDNA, and it came from T cells, B-cell-depleted T cells, or PBMCs.

V was shortened by 6 bases and J by 6 bases, with 13 bases between the two germline ends. CDR3 length: 13 amino acids. In the study's own analysis: From reference gene primer amplification, estimates of nucleated cell counts were derived. The data were produced by immunoSEQ multiplex PCR, yet TCRdb's version contains in-frame clones alone and is incomplete. The DNA was the basis for D and trimming; V, J and clone size are from that table. The sample holds around 250,000 clones; about 82% are singletons and the top ten take 10% to 15%. The receptor comes from a man aged 80 or over with acute or convalescent COVID-19. The material sequenced was peripheral blood. The chain couples TRBV12-3 or TRBV12-4 to TRBJ2-3; weak D call: TRBD2 (5 bases). CDR3 DNA: TGTGCCAGCAGCGGCGGAAGAGGGGATACGCAGTATTTT. Its translation is CASSGGRGDTQYF.